The following is a T cell receptor (beta chain) sequence with its context. Antigen: not known. The sample originates from a study of cytomegalovirus exposure and HLA in healthy donors. Across the study: Among the roughly 370 genotyped donors, 81% were placed in the Caucasian-associated ancestry cluster.

Vbeta (60) and Jbeta (13) primers were used in the PCR. Clones were sequenced by immunoSEQ multiplex PCR, and TCRdb holds only the in-frame ones, with some missing. This sample has approximately 44,000 clones; around three quarters occur once, and the top ten carry 1.4%. General study findings and limits: TCR beta V segments were, for the most part, productive about 87% or about 30% of the time in an earlier analysis. A few of the chains that were CMV-associated were confirmed in vitro to be specific for CMV antigens. Highly shared variants forming one cluster were likely a sequencing artifact.

After removal of 1 base from V and 5 bases from J, the junction contained 9 bases not matched to a gene. Germline V lookup: CDR1 MGHDK, CDR2 SYGVNS. This CDR3 has 16 residues. The V gene is TRBV25-1, the J gene TRBJ2-5, with 8 bases identical to TRBD1. The sequence was obtained from a young man in good health and CMV-seronegative. The source material was PBMCs. The CDR3 reads CASSEWAGQGWETQYF. In DNA form, the CDR3 reads TGTGCCAGCAGTGAATGGGCCGGACAGGGTTGGGAGACCCAGTACTTC.